Sequencing of this TCR beta chain was carried out in a study of CD8 T cells in Susac syndrome (dated by TCRdb to between 2018 and 2020). About the study as a whole: Among the Susac syndrome patients who were sequenced, clinically active disease was present in 5 or 6 and clinical remission was observed in roughly eight. At blood withdrawal, Susac syndrome patients were either therapy-naive, taking corticosteroids (in some cases with IVIg as well), or taking IVIg alone. Repertoire sequencing was used to test whether CD8+ T cell activation and differentiation in Susac syndrome was antigen driven. Clonality of the CD8+ T cell repertoire was compared between more than 9 healthy donors, roughly 14 Susac syndrome patients and around 15 multiple sclerosis patients. What the research found in general, with its limitations: Looking at Susac-specific public clones, the researchers identified fewer than 20 in the total CD8+ repertoire and roughly 5 in the CD8+ TEMRA repertoire. Susac syndrome CD8+ repertoires showed clonal expansion, highest in CD8+ TEMRA cells and greater in clinically active than remitting patients. The TCR sequencing and HLA analysis was acknowledged to have included a relatively small number of individuals.

Concerning this clonotype: The antigen it binds to is not known. Base qualities were left out, and no much larger clone turns up one base away.

Peripheral blood CD8+ and CD4+ T cells from healthy donors, Susac syndrome patients and multiple sclerosis patients were profiled using high-throughput TCR beta sequencing. Recently defined diagnostic criteria for definite or probable disease were met by the Susac syndrome patients. Bulk CD8+ and CD4+ T cells were purified by magnetic negative isolation, whereas CD8+ TEMRA cells were enriched by FACS. Blood was drawn into EDTA tubes, processed within 24 hours, and PBMCs were isolated by density gradient centrifugation. PBMCs intended for TCR sequencing were cryopreserved in liquid nitrogen and thawed later in a water bath at 37 degrees C. Purity of sorted or isolated CD4+, CD8+ and CD8+ TEMRA cells was at least 90%. RNA was extracted using the RNeasy kit, and about 0.5 to 1 ug of the RNA was reverse transcribed with random hexamers. TCR beta CDR3 regions were amplified with the immunoSEQ multiplex PCR assay covering 54 Vbeta and 13 Jbeta segments. To correct PCR amplification bias, a synthetic template baseline was used for both primer optimization and computational correction. Per the authors' processing: Reads were annotated to V, D and J genes per IMGT and analyzed with immunoSEQ Analyzer, keeping only productive sequences. Clonality was calculated as one minus the Shannon entropy normalized by log2 of the number of productive unique sequences. Public and private clones were assessed among the 100 most prevalent clones of each patient and control. A clone was defined as Susac-specific if it was absent from the healthy and MS cohorts, from some 1,100 published viral clones and from other ImmuneACCESS disease sequences. TCRdb itself trimmed the public reads at Q25 with fastp, ran MiXCR and retained productive beta chains. Identical CDR3 protein sequences are pooled into one entry, listed with their most common genes and DNA. Here the V and J calls rest on TCRdb's processing, not on the authors' analysis. The sample has tens of thousands of distinct CDR3 sequences on record, around 94% of them singletons. 0.5% to 0.65% of the sample belongs to the ten largest clones.

The trim is 3 bases for V and 6 bases for J, with a gap of 10 bases between the germline ends. The CDR3 runs 13 residues from the cysteine to the phenylalanine. Solely the CDR3 DNA is kept, with 39 bases framed from the first base. CDR1 and CDR2, per the germline V gene, are SGDLS and YYNGEE. The chain couples TRBV9 to TRBJ2-1; the D gene is possibly TRBD1, with 5 bases matching. The specimen sequenced was CD8+ T cells from PBMCs. This TCR came from a human donor with Susac syndrome. The DNA sequence reads TGTGCCAGCAGCGGCTTAACAGGCAATGAGCAGTTCTTC. This sequence encodes CASSGLTGNEQFF.